The 28 T cell receptor beta chains below were found in one sample sequenced in a study of cytomegalovirus exposure and HLA in healthy donors. The PCR was carried out with 60 Vbeta primers and 13 Jbeta primers. Only in-frame clones appear in the TCRdb table, and some are missing; sequencing was by immunoSEQ multiplex PCR. The table lists about 150,000 clones, around 75% of them singletons. Sequencing used PBMCs. Source of these receptors: a man aged 25-40 years in good health and CMV-seronegative.

V is TRBV21-1 and J is TRBJ2-2; TRBD1 reflects the table's D call only, with no check against the DNA. TRBV21-1 is a recognized pseudogene. The CDR3 has 16 amino acids. CDR3 sequence (DNA): TGTGCCAGCTGCTCGGACTCGGGACACAGGACGGGGGAGCTGTTTTTT. It specifies CASCSDSGHRTGELFF.

In this sample, this clone turned up a few times. The chain uses TRBV5-6 and TRBJ2-5, with 7 bases lining up with TRBD2. The CDR3 runs 14 residues. The ends lost 2 bases at V and 5 bases at J; junction bases unmatched: 6. Germline V gives CDR1 SGHDT, CDR2 YYEEEE. CDR3 amino acids: CASSFGGETETQYF. The CDR3 DNA sequence: TGTGCCAGCAGCTTTGGGGGGGAAACGGAGACCCAGTACTTC.

The chain recombines TRBV29-1 with TRBJ2-1, with a weak D call TRBD1 (6 bases). The CDR3 runs 14 residues. Germline V gene sequence: CDR1 SQVTM, CDR2 ANQGSEA. The V gene lost 3 bases and the J gene lost 2 bases, with 11 bases spanning the gap. The CDR3 bases are TGCAGCGTTGAGAACAGGGCGACCTACAATGAGCAGTTCTTC. It translates to CSVENRATYNEQFF.

The J gene is TRBJ2-7, the V gene TRBV5-1, with 9 bases that match TRBD2. Per the germline V gene, CDR1 is SGHRS and CDR2 is YFSETQ. V gave up 5 bases and J gave up 0 bases; unmatched junction bases: 6. This CDR3 comprises 15 residues. CDR3 amino acids: CASRRLAVPSYEQYF. The CDR3 DNA is TGCGCCAGCAGAAGACTAGCGGTCCCCTCCTACGAGCAGTACTTC.

This chain uses TRBV6-5 with TRBJ1-2; 10 bases agree with TRBD1. V lost 7 bases, J lost 7 bases, and 6 bases stayed unmatched. CDR3 length: 13 amino acids. Germline CDR1 MNHEY, CDR2 SVGAGI. In DNA form, the CDR3 reads TGTGCCAGCAAGCCGGGACAGGGGTTTGGCTACACCTTC. This codes for CASKPGQGFGYTF.

A single count supports this clone. The V gene is TRBV10-3, the J gene TRBJ1-1, with 11 positions matching TRBD1. This CDR3 is built from 14 residues. V dropped 6 bases and J dropped 5; count of bases not matched to a gene: 5. Germline values: CDR1 ENHRY, CDR2 SYGVKD. The CDR3 here is CAISRTGGGTEAFF. DNA for the CDR3: TGTGCCATCAGCCGGACAGGGGGCGGTACTGAAGCTTTCTTT.

The genes are TRBV13 and TRBJ1-1; tentatively, D is TRBD1 (5 bases). Trimming shortened V by 5 bases and J by 2 bases, and 12 bases separated the two germline ends. In germline, CDR1 is PRHDT, CDR2 FYEKMQ (reference sequence). This CDR3 contains 14 residues. The CDR3 sequence is CASSVPTENTEAFF. As DNA, the CDR3 is TGTGCCAGCAGCGTCCCGACAGAAAACACTGAAGCTTTCTTT.

This clone was counted a single time. The chain carries TRBV28 and TRBJ1-2; TRBD1 might be the D (5 bases). The CDR3 is 15 amino acids. Trimming pared 3 bases from V and 3 bases from J, leaving 14 bases between. CDR1 and CDR2 (germline): MDHEN, SYDVKM. The CDR3, as DNA: TGTGCCAGCAGTTTTCTAGAACTCAGGGACTATGGCTACACCTTC. It translates to CASSFLELRDYGYTF.

The chain employs TRBV5-1 and TRBJ2-5, with 9 bases identical to TRBD2. The trim removed 0 bases at V and 3 bases at J, leaving 3 bases unmatched. The CDR3 covers 15 residues. The V gene's germline CDR1 is SGHRS and CDR2 YFSETQ. The CDR3 sequence is CASSLGASGEETQYF. The CDR3, as DNA: TGCGCCAGCAGCTTGGGGGCTAGCGGGGAAGAGACCCAGTACTTC.

The V call is TRBV7-9, the J call TRBJ2-1, with a tentative D call TRBD1 (6 bases). The CDR3 runs to 16 residues. Germline values: CDR1 SEHNR, CDR2 FQNEAQ (reference sequence). V lost 4 bases, J lost 0 bases, and 13 bases lay in between. CDR3 DNA sequence: TGTGCCAGCAGCTCCCGGACAGACAGCTCCTACAATGAGCAGTTCTTC. It codes for CASSSRTDSSYNEQFF.

This chain connects TRBV4-1 to TRBJ2-2; TRBD1 agrees at 7 bases. This CDR3 contains 16 residues. Germline lookup yields CDR1 MGHRA and CDR2 YSYEKL. J lost 5 bases, V lost 0 bases, and 6 bases had no gene match. CDR3 sequence reads: CASSQDPQGSTGELFF. In DNA form, the CDR3 reads TGCGCCAGCAGCCAAGATCCACAGGGGAGTACCGGGGAGCTGTTTTTT.

The chain has TRBV29-1 and TRBJ2-5, with 10 bases lining up with TRBD2. Germline values: CDR1 SQVTM, CDR2 ANQGSEA. With V trimmed by 5 bases and J by 2 bases, 5 bases remained unmatched. This CDR3 spans 14 amino acids. The CDR3 loop is CSVSGGAGQETQYF. The DNA for the CDR3 is TGCAGCGTTAGCGGGGGGGCGGGTCAAGAGACCCAGTACTTC.

The rearrangement joins TRBV2 to TRBJ2-6; D might be TRBD2 (5 bases). The CDR3 runs 15 residues. Germline V CDR1 and CDR2: SNHLY, FYNNEI. Trimming took 7 bases from V and 4 from J, leaving 14 bases between them. The CDR3 reads CASNRRASGANVLTF. The DNA for the CDR3 is TGTGCCAGCAATAGGCGGGCGTCCGGGGCCAACGTCCTGACTTTC.

The chain uses TRBV28 and TRBJ2-7; 10 positions agree with TRBD2. The length of the CDR3 is 14 residues. V was pared by 6 bases and J by 8 bases, with 10 bases of the junction left unmatched. Germline V gene sequence: CDR1 MDHEN, CDR2 SYDVKM. CDR3 protein: CASSSGTSDRKQYF. DNA of the CDR3: TGTGCCAGCAGCTCCGGGACTAGCGATCGAAAGCAGTACTTC.

The chain carries TRBV30 and TRBJ2-6; 10 positions match TRBD2. The CDR3 is 17 residues long. Trimming removed 1 base from V and 2 bases from J; junction bases left unmatched: 5. The germline V gene encodes CDR1 GTSNPN and CDR2 SVGIG (reference sequence). CDR3 nucleotides: TGTGCCTGGAGTGAGCTAGCGGGGGTACCTGGGGCCAACGTCCTGACTTTC. Residues: CAWSELAGVPGANVLTF.

This chain connects TRBV19 to TRBJ2-7; 7 nucleotides match TRBD2. The CDR3 length is 16 residues. V dropped 6 bases and J dropped 7; count of bases not matched to a gene: 18. Germline values: CDR1 LNHDA, CDR2 SQIVND (reference sequence). The CDR3 spells CASSPYSAGASGEQYF. As DNA, the CDR3 is TGTGCCAGTAGCCCTTATTCGGCGGGAGCCTCGGGGGAGCAGTACTTC.

V gene TRBV7-9 combines with J gene TRBJ2-5, with D perhaps TRBD1 (5 bases). CDR1 is SEHNR, CDR2 FQNEAQ, per germline (reference sequence). The V end was cut by 3 bases, the J end by 3 bases, with 8 bases between. The CDR3 length is 13 residues. The CDR3 DNA is TGTGCCAGCAGCTTCTCAGGGAAAGAGACCCAGTACTTC. It codes for CASSFSGKETQYF.

This clone was observed a single time. V is TRBV11-2 and J is TRBJ2-3; TRBD2 agrees at 15 bases. With V trimmed by 1 base and J by 2 bases, 4 bases remained unmatched. Germline V gives CDR1 SGHAT, CDR2 FQNNGV. CDR3 length equals 18 residues. CDR3 in DNA: TGTGCCAGCAGCTTAGGGACTAGCGGGGGGGGAATCACAGATACGCAGTATTTT. Amino acid sequence: CASSLGTSGGGITDTQYF.

V usage is TRBV2 and J usage is TRBJ2-7, with 9 bases that match TRBD1. CDR1 and CDR2 from the germline V gene are SNHLY and FYNNEI. This CDR3 region has 14 residues. With 3 bases clipped from V and 4 bases from J, the junction kept 4 bases outside the gene matches. CDR3 amino acids: CASSEGQGVYEQYF. The DNA of the CDR3 is TGTGCCAGCAGTGAGGGACAGGGAGTGTACGAGCAGTACTTC.

This sequence joins TRBV10-3 and TRBJ2-7; 8 positions agree with TRBD1. Germline trimming cut 2 bases from V and 2 bases from J; bases unmatched to any gene: 5. CDR3 size: 15 residues. Germline V gene lookup returns CDR1 ENHRY and CDR2 SYGVKD. As DNA, the CDR3 is TGTGCCATCAGTGAGGGGGCAGGGGGCACCTACGAGCAGTACTTC. It codes for CAISEGAGGTYEQYF.

This rearrangement joins TRBV7-9 to TRBJ1-6; a possible D gene is TRBD1 (5 bases). The CDR3 extends over 16 amino acids. V was pared by 0 bases and J by 8 bases, with 14 bases between. The germline V gene has CDR1 SEHNR and CDR2 FQNEAQ (reference sequence). CDR3 in DNA: TGTGCCAGCAGCTTAGCGTCGGCCGGGGGGGATTCACCCCTCCACTTT. Its translation: CASSLASAGGDSPLHF.

This clone was picked up a small number of times. V usage is TRBV14 and J usage is TRBJ1-2; maybe TRBD1 (6 bases). The CDR3 spans 12 residues. CDR1 SGHDN and CDR2 FVKESK come from the germline V gene. V was clipped by 4 bases and J by 8 bases, with 11 bases between them. The CDR3 nucleotides read TGTGCCAGCAGCCGGGACACTAGGGGCTACACCTTC. Translated, it gives CASSRDTRGYTF.

The V gene is TRBV28, the J gene TRBJ1-1, with 7 nucleotides matching TRBD1. The CDR3 covers 15 residues. With V trimmed by 4 bases and J by 5 bases, 10 bases remained unmatched. Germline lookup yields CDR1 MDHEN and CDR2 SYDVKM. The CDR3 DNA reads TGTGCCAGCAGTTCGACAGGGAAAGAGGGGACTGAAGCTTTCTTT. Translation gives CASSSTGKEGTEAFF. The variable domain in full, completed from reference TRBV28 and TRBJ1-1, reads DVKVTQSSRYLVKRTGEKVFLECVQDMDHENMFWYRQDPGLGLRLIYFSYDVKMKEKGDIPEGYSVSREKKERFSLILESASTNQTSMYLCASSSTGKEGTEAFFGQGTRLTVV.

The J gene is TRBJ1-2, the V gene TRBV6-1; D might be TRBD1 (6 bases). V was cut by 6 bases and J by 3 bases, with 14 bases left in between. The length of the CDR3 is 14 residues. Looked up from germline, CDR1 is MNHNS and CDR2 is SASEGT. The CDR3 bases are TGTGCCAGCAGCCCACAGGGAGTCGACTATGGCTACACCTTC. Its translation is CASSPQGVDYGYTF.

The chain has TRBV2 and TRBJ1-3; 9 positions agree with TRBD1. The germline V gene has CDR1 SNHLY and CDR2 FYNNEI. This CDR3 comprises 15 residues. J gave up 0 bases and V 5 bases, and 2 bases lay outside the gene matches. The CDR3: CASSRTGDSGNTIYF. The CDR3 coding sequence is TGTGCCAGCAGTAGGACAGGGGACTCTGGAAACACCATATATTTT.

J is TRBJ2-5 and V is TRBV9; D might be TRBD1 (6 bases). The V end lost 4 bases, the J end lost 4 bases, and 17 bases lay between the germline ends. The V gene's germline CDR1 is SGDLS and CDR2 YYNGEE. The CDR3 is 15 residues long. DNA of the CDR3: TGTGCCAGCAGCCCTTTGGGGGCGAGCTTAGAGACCCAGTACTTC. Protein: CASSPLGASLETQYF.

Written as DNA, the CDR3 is TGTGCCAGCAGCTTGGATACGGTTACTGGAAACACCATATATTTT. Protein: CASSLDTVTGNTIYF. V usage is TRBV5-4 and J usage is TRBJ1-3; D remains ambiguous. The CDR3 has 15 amino acids. Germline CDR1 is SGHNT and CDR2 is YYREEE (reference sequence). Trimming took 0 bases from V and 2 from J, leaving 9 bases between them.

This clone was picked up one time. This sequence joins TRBV27 and TRBJ2-1; TRBD1 matches 7 bases. CDR1 MNHEY and CDR2 SMNVEV come from the germline V gene (reference sequence). V lost 3 bases and J lost 2; bases outside the gene matches: 4. This CDR3 region has 15 residues. The CDR3 DNA reads TGTGCCAGCAGTTTTACGACAGGGACCTACAATGAGCAGTTCTTC. Translating it yields CASSFTTGTYNEQFF.